The clone carrying this TCR beta chain was found once. This sample was included in a study of blood T cell repertoires in COVID-19. Study summary: From the United States, Italy and Spain came samples of acute and convalescent COVID-19. Sample material is recorded as cDNA or gDNA derived from T cells, B-cell-depleted T cells, or PBMCs.

In the authors' methods: Amplification of reference gene primers was used by the study to estimate nucleated cell counts. The protocol was immunoSEQ multiplex PCR, while the TCRdb copy is restricted to in-frame clones and leaves out a portion. D and trimming were read from the DNA, whereas the V and J calls and clone size are those reported in that table. This sample has about 190,000 clones, with roughly 80% found just once. The CDR3 has 16 residues. In germline, CDR1 is LNHDA, CDR2 SQIVND (reference sequence). V trimming: 6 bases; J trimming: 3 bases; junction bases outside the gene matches: 13. The chain has TRBV19 and TRBJ2-5; TRBD1 matches 7 bases. The sequenced sample consisted of peripheral blood. This sequence originates from a woman in her 30s with acute or convalescent COVID-19. CDR3 sequence: CASSEPSPGQEETQYF. Written as DNA, the CDR3 is TGTGCCAGTAGCGAACCCTCTCCTGGACAGGAAGAGACCCAGTACTTC.